This entry lists 8 T cell receptor beta chains sequenced from one sample in a study of cytomegalovirus exposure and HLA in healthy donors. This PCR relied on a set of 60 Vbeta primers and 13 Jbeta primers. The repertoire was sequenced with immunoSEQ multiplex PCR; TCRdb's copy has only in-frame clones and lacks some. The data contain roughly 200,000 clones, over 70% of them singletons. Material for sequencing was PBMCs. The receptors were sampled from a woman in her sixties in good health and CMV-seropositive.

The chain joins TRBV7-9 to TRBJ1-5, with a possible D match to TRBD1 (5 bases). CDR1 SEHNR and CDR2 FQNEAQ come from the germline V gene (reference sequence). Trimming took 3 bases from V and 0 from J, leaving 18 bases between them. The CDR3 contains 18 residues. The CDR3 nucleotides are TGTGCCAGCAGCTTGGAACTCGACAGTCAAGATAGCAATCAGCCCCAGCATTTT. Its translation: CASSLELDSQDSNQPQHF.

There are a few counts of this clone. The rearrangement links TRBV5-1 to TRBJ1-1, with a weak D call TRBD1 (6 bases). This CDR3 has 16 residues. Germline V lookup: CDR1 SGHRS, CDR2 YFSETQ. Trimming shortened V by 2 bases and J by 0 bases, and 14 bases separated the two germline ends. CDR3 nucleotides: TGCGCCAGCAGCTTTCAGGGGATAGGGATGAACACTGAAGCTTTCTTT. Its protein is CASSFQGIGMNTEAFF.

This clone was seen just once. V is TRBV7-3 and J is TRBJ1-1; TRBD1 is a possible D gene (6 bases). Deletions cut 5 bases from V and 5 bases from J, with 15 bases between. In germline, CDR1 is SGHTA, CDR2 FQGTGA. The CDR3 runs to 14 residues. CDR3 residues: CASSPQGSGTEAFF. For the CDR3, the DNA is TGTGCCAGCAGCCCACAGGGTTCAGGGACTGAAGCTTTCTTT.

The chain combines TRBV19 with TRBJ1-2; D not resolved. With 1 base removed from V and 8 bases from J, the gap between germline ends came to 14 bases. CDR3 length: 14 residues. Germline values: CDR1 LNHDA, CDR2 SQIVND (reference sequence). The CDR3 sequence is CASSIGGGGYGYTF. The CDR3 DNA reads as TGTGCCAGTAGTATAGGCGGAGGAGGGTACGGCTACACCTTC.

The CDR3 coding sequence is TGTGCCAGCAGCAGAGCCCGGGACACCCTTGCCTACGAGCAGTACTTC. Amino acids: CASSRARDTLAYEQYF. The chain combines TRBV2 with TRBJ2-7, with D possibly TRBD1 on 6 matching bases. Trimming left V 6 bases short and J 2 bases short, with 20 bases between. Germline V lookup: CDR1 SNHLY, CDR2 FYNNEI. There are 16 residues in the CDR3. The full variable domain, its missing parts supplied by reference TRBV2 and TRBJ2-7, is EPEVTQTPSHQVTQMGQEVILRCVPISNHLYFYWYRQILGQKVEFLVSFYNNEISEKSEIFDDQFSVERPDGSNFTLKIRSTKLEDSAMYFCASSRARDTLAYEQYFGPGTRLTVT.

The V gene is TRBV5-1, the J gene TRBJ2-7; TRBD2 matches at 13 bases. V dropped 1 base and J dropped 3; count of bases not matched to a gene: 13. Germline V lookup: CDR1 SGHRS, CDR2 YFSETQ. This CDR3 has 19 amino acids. This CDR3 reads CASSLSPGLAGDAGYEQYF. The CDR3 nucleotides read TGCGCCAGCAGCTTGTCACCAGGACTAGCGGGAGACGCGGGCTACGAGCAGTACTTC.

This sequence joins TRBV7-3 and TRBJ1-1; the match to TRBD1 covers 8 bases. Trimming took 2 bases from V and 0 from J; bases not matched to a gene: 5. CDR1 and CDR2 from the germline V gene are SGHTA and FQGTGA. The CDR3 length is 16 residues. Written as DNA, the CDR3 is TGTGCCAGCAGCTTATCACAGGGGGGCATGAACACTGAAGCTTTCTTT. Protein product: CASSLSQGGMNTEAFF.

In the case of this clone: The junction departs from germline at one end; a sequencing error may be responsible. The chain employs TRBV7-9 and TRBJ2-3; D is undetermined. The CDR3 is 12 residues long. Germline V lookup: CDR1 SEHNR, CDR2 FQNEAQ (reference sequence). The DNA for the CDR3 is TGTTCCAGCAGCCAGTACAGAGATACGCAGTATTTT. It encodes CSSSQYRDTQYF. The full variable domain, in which reference TRBV7-9 and TRBJ2-3 provide the parts outside the CDR3, is DTGVSQNPRHKITKRGQNVTFRCDPISEHNRLYWYRQTLGQGPEFLTYFQNEAQLEKSRLLSDRFSAERPKGSFSTLEIQRTEQGDSAMYLCSSSQYRDTQYFGPGTRLTVL.